The source of this T cell receptor (beta chain) is a study of tumor-infiltrating lymphocytes in localized non-small cell lung cancer. Background on the study: Tumor tissue and non-adjacent uninvolved lung came from each patient.

Whole-study findings and limits: Technical variation could not be separated from intratumor heterogeneity here. Higher tumor T cell infiltration than in uninvolved lung was supported by TCRbeta sequencing.

Per germline, CDR1 SGHTA and CDR2 FQGNSA. V was clipped by 5 bases and J by 2 bases, with 9 bases between them. CDR3 length equals 13 residues. The protocol was immunoSEQ multiplex PCR, while the TCRdb copy is restricted to in-frame clones and leaves out a portion. The repertoire has around 6,500 clones, roughly 69% of them found once; the top ten carry around 8.3%. This clone was observed a single time. The antigen remains unidentified. The sequenced sample consisted of uninvolved lung tissue not adjacent to the tumor. The receptor's source is a human donor with non-small cell lung cancer. This chain links TRBV7-2 with TRBJ1-1; D is undetermined. Here the CDR3 reads CASSPYLNTEAFF. In DNA, the CDR3 is TGTGCCAGCAGCCCGTACCTAAACACTGAAGCTTTCTTT.